Listed below are T cell receptor beta chains from one sample, sequenced in a study of vaccination and CD4 T cells after COVID-19. TCRdb analysed the PCR reads with MiXCR anew, one entry per CDR3 protein. The repertoire holds 9,000 to 15,000 distinct CDR3 sequences, with about 32% as singletons. Their cognate antigens are unknown. The source was CD4+ T cells from blood, cultured in vitro, collected before SARS-CoV-2 vaccination. The receptors were gathered from a human donor who received a COVID-19 vaccine. Each CDR3 is given with its conserved first and last residue. Each record gives: clone size, V gene, J gene, D gene, CDR3 DNA, CDR3 protein. D genes are given only for firm matches. Only some rows state a clone size, as once, few, many or a class for expanded clones.

NA	TRBV10-3	TRBJ1-6	TRBD1	TGTGCCATCAGTGAGTCGACAGGGAATTCACCCCTCCACTTT	CAISESTGNSPLHF
NA	TRBV12-3/TRBV12-4	TRBJ1-3	NA	TGTGCCAGCAGCGCCGGGGGGTTCGTCTCTGGAAACACCATATATTTT	CASSAGGFVSGNTIYF
NA	TRBV5-6	TRBJ2-2	TRBD2	TGTGCCAGCAGCTTGTCACTAGCGGCGACCGGGGAGCTGTTTTTT	CASSLSLAATGELFF
NA	TRBV30	TRBJ1-5	NA	TGTGCCTGGAGTGGACGGAAGAATCAGCCCCAGCATTTT	CAWSGRKNQPQHF
few	TRBV4-1	TRBJ2-2	TRBD1	TGCGCCAGCAGTGACAGGGGTAACACCGGGGAGCTGTTTTTT	CASSDRGNTGELFF
NA	TRBV7-9	TRBJ1-3	NA	TGTGCCAGCAGCTTAGGAGGACTCCGGGACTCTGGAAACACCATATATTTT	CASSLGGLRDSGNTIYF
large	TRBV20-1	TRBJ2-7	NA	TGCAGTGCTAGGTTAAACAGGGCCCTCTTTGAGTACGAGCAGTACTTC	CSARLNRALFEYEQYF
few	TRBV7-2	TRBJ2-5	NA	TGTGCCAGCAGCGCCGGTTCGGGTTCACAAGAGACCCAGTACTTC	CASSAGSGSQETQYF
NA	TRBV10-3	TRBJ1-2	NA	TGTGCCATCAGTGAACCAGACAGTTGGTATACAGGCTACACCTTC	CAISEPDSWYTGYTF
NA	TRBV18	TRBJ2-7	TRBD1	TGTGCCAACCCCGTGAAGGGGGCTACTTACGAGCAGTACTTC	CANPVKGATYEQYF
NA	TRBV12-5	TRBJ2-2	NA	TGTGCTAGTGGTTTAGGGAGATACACCGGGGAGCTGTTTTTT	CASGLGRYTGELFF
few	TRBV6-1	TRBJ2-7	TRBD1	TGTGCCAGCAGGGAACCGGGACAGATATCCTACGAGCAGTACTTC	CASREPGQISYEQYF
NA	TRBV6-1	TRBJ1-1	NA	TGTGCCAGCAGTGAAAGGTGGACTGAAGCTTTCTTT	CASSERWTEAFF
NA	TRBV27	TRBJ1-6	NA	TGTGCCAGCAGGGCCCCGTTTCCCTCACCCCTCCACTTT	CASRAPFPSPLHF
NA	TRBV10-1	TRBJ2-6	NA	TGCGCCAGCAGTGAGTCATCGGGGGCTGGGGCCAACGTCCTGACTTTC	CASSESSGAGANVLTF
NA	TRBV6-1	TRBJ1-3	TRBD1	TGTGCCAGCACTCCCGCAGGGGGTCTGAGCTCTGGAAACACCATATATTTT	CASTPAGGLSSGNTIYF
NA	TRBV5-1	TRBJ2-3	TRBD1	TGCGCCAGCAGCTCCGGGGACAGGGATAGCACAGATACGCAGTATTTT	CASSSGDRDSTDTQYF
NA	TRBV6-1	TRBJ1-6	NA	TGTGCCAGCAGCGTTACGGTGGAGGCTTCACCCCTCCACTTT	CASSVTVEASPLHF
NA	TRBV21-1	TRBJ2-1	NA	TGTGCCAGCAGTGAGCAGTTCTTC	CASSEQFF
NA	TRBV20-1	TRBJ2-3	TRBD2	TGCAGTGCTAGATCCCGACTAGCCCGAAGCACAGATACGCAGTATTTT	CSARSRLARSTDTQYF
NA	TRBV5-6	TRBJ1-3	TRBD1	TGTGCCAGCAGCCTAAGAGACAGGGGCCGAGGAAACACCATATATTTT	CASSLRDRGRGNTIYF
NA	TRBV30	TRBJ1-4	TRBD1	TGTGCCTCGGGACAGGGCCGAACTAATGAAAAACTGTTTTTT	CASGQGRTNEKLFF
few	TRBV4-1	TRBJ1-2	TRBD1	TGCGCCAGCAGCCAAACCGGGACAGGGGGAGGCTACACCTTC	CASSQTGTGGGYTF
few	TRBV30	TRBJ1-1	NA	TGTGCCTGGAGTGTACGACGGTTGAACACTGAAGCTTTCTTT	CAWSVRRLNTEAFF
NA	TRBV6-1	TRBJ2-7	NA	TGTGCCAGCATCCCCCACCACACGATTGCCTACGAGCAGTACTTC	CASIPHHTIAYEQYF
NA	TRBV5-1	TRBJ2-3	NA	TGCGCCAGCAGCCCCGGGACTTTCAGAGATACGCAGTATTTT	CASSPGTFRDTQYF
NA	TRBV12-5	TRBJ1-1	NA	TGTGCTAGTGGTTCTACAGAGTTTCCTGAAGCTTTCTTT	CASGSTEFPEAFF
NA	TRBV7-2	TRBJ2-7	NA	TGTGCCAGCAGCTTATCCGGGGCCTCCTCCTACGAGCAGTACTTC	CASSLSGASSYEQYF
few	TRBV6-2/TRBV6-3	TRBJ2-5	TRBD2	TGTGCCATCCGGCGGGGGTTACAAGAGACCCAGTACTTC	CAIRRGLQETQYF
NA	TRBV7-9	TRBJ2-3	TRBD2	TGTGCCAGCAGACCCACTAGCGGAAGCACAGATACGCAGTATTTT	CASRPTSGSTDTQYF
few	TRBV2	TRBJ1-6	NA	TGTGCCAGCAGTGAATTAGTCGGACAGTCACCCCTCCACTTT	CASSELVGQSPLHF
few	TRBV29-1	TRBJ1-2	TRBD1	TGCAGCGTTGGCCCACAGGGGGCGAGCTATGGCTACACCTTC	CSVGPQGASYGYTF
NA	TRBV5-1	TRBJ1-1	TRBD1	TGCGCCAGCAGCATAGGACAGGGCACGAACACTGAAGCTTTCTTT	CASSIGQGTNTEAFF
NA	TRBV30	TRBJ2-3	TRBD2	TGTGCCTGGAGTCGAACCTCTTCTAGCGGGGGGACAGATACGCAGTATTTT	CAWSRTSSSGGTDTQYF
few	TRBV24-1	TRBJ1-2	NA	TGTGCCACCAGTGCGACAGCTTATGGCTACACCTTC	CATSATAYGYTF
few	TRBV19	TRBJ1-2	NA	TGTGCCAGTCGTCTTTTCGGGGGATCCTATGGCTACACCTTC	CASRLFGGSYGYTF
NA	TRBV30	TRBJ1-2	TRBD1	TGTGCCTGGAGCCCGGACAGGGGGGCCTATGGCTACACCTTC	CAWSPDRGAYGYTF
NA	TRBV2	TRBJ2-7	TRBD2	TGTGCCAGCATGATCAGCGGGGGGGCCGCATCCTACGAGCAGTACTTC	CASMISGGAASYEQYF
few	TRBV28	TRBJ1-2	TRBD1	TGTGCCAGCGAGACAGGGGGAGGCTACACCTTC	CASETGGGYTF
NA	TRBV18	TRBJ1-2	TRBD1	TGTGCCAGCTCATCACAGGGGTACTATGGCTACACCTTC	CASSSQGYYGYTF
once	TRBV20-1	TRBJ2-7	NA	TGCAGTGCTAGAGATGCGAGACTAGGAATCCACGAGCAGTACTTC	CSARDARLGIHEQYF
NA	TRBV7-9	TRBJ2-5	NA	TGTGCCAGCAGCTTAGGTCCAGCGGCAATCAACCAGTACTTC	CASSLGPAAINQYF
NA	TRBV24-1	TRBJ2-7	TRBD1	TGTGCCACCAGTGATGGGGACAGGGGCTACGAGCAGTACTTC	CATSDGDRGYEQYF
once	TRBV5-1	TRBJ2-6	NA	TGCGCCAGCAGCTTGGAGGGCAGGGCTGGGGCCAACGTCCTGACTTTC	CASSLEGRAGANVLTF
few	TRBV7-9	TRBJ1-6	TRBD1	TGTGCCAGCAGTCGACAGGGTTGGTCCCTCCACTTT	CASSRQGWSLHF
NA	TRBV9	TRBJ1-6	NA	TGTGCCAGCAGCGTAGAGACAGTGCCGACTTATAATTCACCCCTCCACTTT	CASSVETVPTYNSPLHF